Each of the 15 T cell receptor beta chains below was sequenced from the same sample in a study of cytomegalovirus exposure and HLA in healthy donors (dated by TCRdb to the late 2010s). Receptor amplification or capture employed the immunoSEQ multiplex PCR assay. The multiplex PCR relied on a mix of 60 forward primers for TCR Vbeta segments and 13 reverse primers for TCR Jbeta segments. TCRdb mirrors the immuneACCESS table, restricted to in-frame sequences. Some clones are absent from its copies; in checked studies, under half trace to an unresolved V gene, and the reason for the others is unknown. The sample contains 150,000 to 200,000 clones, around 80% of them found a single time. Clones ranked in the top ten supply about 6.3% of the sample. Material: PBMCs. The receptors here all came from a male donor in good health and CMV-seropositive.

Only a few counts were recorded for this clone. This chain links TRBV30 with TRBJ1-1, with D possibly matching TRBD1 (5 bases). The V gene lost 1 base and the J gene lost 1 base, with 10 bases spanning the gap. This CDR3 is built from 14 residues. From germline, CDR1 is GTSNPN and CDR2 SVGIG (reference sequence). This chain's CDR3 is CAWSAYDRNTEAFF. The DNA of the CDR3 is TGTGCCTGGAGTGCCTACGACAGGAACACTGAAGCTTTCTTT. Full variable domain (remainder filled in from reference TRBV30 and TRBJ1-1): SQTIHQWPATLVQPVGSPLSLECTVEGTSNPNLYWYRQAAGRGLQLLFYSVGIGQISSEVPQNLSASRPQDRQFILSSKKLLLSDSGFYLCAWSAYDRNTEAFFGQGTRLTVV.

The gene calls are TRBV9 and TRBJ1-6; TRBD1 agrees at 8 bases. V was pared by 0 bases and J by 6 bases, with 5 bases of the junction left unmatched. Germline V lookup: CDR1 SGDLS, CDR2 YYNGEE. CDR3 size: 16 residues. This CDR3 reads CASSVEGQAINSPLHF. The CDR3 DNA follows: TGTGCCAGCAGCGTAGAGGGACAGGCGATTAATTCACCCCTCCACTTT.

The rearrangement links TRBV27 to TRBJ2-3, with 8 bases lining up with TRBD2. With V trimmed by 6 bases and J by 11 bases, 13 bases remained unmatched. The CDR3 has 14 amino acids. The germline V gene has CDR1 MNHEY and CDR2 SMNVEV (reference sequence). The CDR3 region is CASRLEGREGKQYF. In DNA, the CDR3 is TGTGCCAGCAGACTAGAGGGACGGGAGGGAAAGCAGTATTTT.

The V and J genes are TRBV29-1 and TRBJ2-7, with D possibly being TRBD2 (5 bases). Germline loops: CDR1 SQVTM, CDR2 ANQGSEA. The CDR3 loop spans 13 amino acids. Trimming left V 5 bases short and J 0 bases short, with 11 bases between. CDR3 nucleotides: TGCAGCGTTATAGCGCTCCACTCCTACGAGCAGTACTTC. It codes for CSVIALHSYEQYF.

CDR3 region: CASSIPGQSAFEQYF. CDR3 DNA sequence: TGTGCCAGCAGCATTCCGGGACAGTCGGCTTTCGAGCAGTACTTC. This chain uses TRBV7-9 with TRBJ2-7; 7 bases fit TRBD1. There are 15 residues in the CDR3. Germline trimming cut 5 bases from V and 6 bases from J; bases unmatched to any gene: 13. In germline, CDR1 is SEHNR, CDR2 FQNEAQ (reference sequence).

V usage is TRBV13 and J usage is TRBJ2-2; unclear D gene. V was trimmed by 0 bases and J by 0 bases, leaving 5 bases between them. CDR1 PRHDT and CDR2 FYEKMQ come from the germline V gene (reference sequence). The CDR3 is 15 residues long. Here the CDR3 reads CASSLGRANTGELFF. CDR3 nucleotides: TGTGCCAGCAGCTTAGGCCGGGCGAACACCGGGGAGCTGTTTTTT.

J is TRBJ1-2 and V is TRBV29-1; 7 nucleotides agree with TRBD1. The CDR3 loop spans 11 amino acids. The junction had 4 bases not matched to a gene; V was cut back by 6 bases and J by 6 bases. Germline assignment: CDR1 SQVTM and CDR2 ANQGSEA. The CDR3 here is CSVQGEHGYTF. CDR3 DNA sequence: TGCAGCGTGCAGGGGGAACATGGCTACACCTTC. Drawing the rest from reference TRBV29-1 and TRBJ1-2, the complete variable domain is SAVISQKPSRDICQRGTSLTIQCQVDSQVTMMFWYRQQPGQSLTLIATANQGSEATYESGFVIDKFPISRPNLTFSTLTVSNMSPEDSSIYLCSVQGEHGYTFGSGTRLTVV.

The genes are TRBV6-4 and TRBJ1-3; D call uncertain. The CDR3 loop spans 12 amino acids. V was shortened by 6 bases and J by 9 bases, with 12 bases between the two germline ends. Looked up from germline, CDR1 is MRHNA and CDR2 is SNTAGT. CDR3 DNA sequence: TGTGCCAGCAGGCACGAAATGAGCACCATATATTTT. Its protein is CASRHEMSTIYF.

V gene TRBV30 combines with J gene TRBJ1-6; 7 bases line up with TRBD1. V gave up 3 bases and J gave up 3 bases; unmatched junction bases: 14. The CDR3 is 18 residues long. The germline gives CDR1 GTSNPN, CDR2 SVGIG (reference sequence). The chain's CDR3 is CAWSAIGVSGGYNSPLHF. The CDR3 DNA follows: TGTGCCTGGAGCGCTATAGGTGTGTCAGGGGGCTATAATTCACCCCTCCACTTT. Combining the CDR3 with reference TRBV30 and TRBJ1-6 gives the whole variable domain SQTIHQWPATLVQPVGSPLSLECTVEGTSNPNLYWYRQAAGRGLQLLFYSVGIGQISSEVPQNLSASRPQDRQFILSSKKLLLSDSGFYLCAWSAIGVSGGYNSPLHFGNGTRLTVT.

This CDR3 reads CASSLDQGASSGNTIYF. CDR3 coding DNA: TGTGCCAGCAGCTTAGATCAGGGGGCAAGCTCTGGAAACACCATATATTTT. This chain links TRBV7-9 with TRBJ1-3; 8 bases fit TRBD1. Germline CDR1 reads SEHNR; CDR2 reads FQNEAQ (reference sequence). V gave up 1 base and J gave up 0 bases; unmatched junction bases: 5. The CDR3 spans 17 residues.

V usage is TRBV7-6 and J usage is TRBJ1-3, with 9 bases aligning to TRBD1. This CDR3 is 14 amino acids long. Germline CDR1 SGHVS, CDR2 FNYEAQ. V shed 5 bases, J shed 3 bases, and the junction held 2 bases outside the gene matches. The CDR3 DNA reads as TGTGCCAGCAGCACGGGACAGGGTGGAAACACCATATATTTT. Translation gives CASSTGQGGNTIYF.

The genes are TRBV13 and TRBJ2-3; D is possibly TRBD1 (5 bases). CDR3 length: 22 residues. V was shortened by 5 bases and J by 1 base, with 34 bases between the two germline ends. Germline-derived CDR1 and CDR2 are PRHDT and FYEKMQ (reference sequence). The CDR3 sequence is CASSRTRPDSTSPTLRTDTQYF. In nucleotides, the CDR3 is TGTGCCAGCAGCCGAACCCGCCCTGACAGCACGAGTCCCACACTCCGCACAGATACGCAGTATTTT.

Concerning this clone: The same CDR3 also results from other DNA sequences found in this sample. This rearrangement joins TRBV7-8 to TRBJ2-1, with D possibly TRBD2 on 7 matching bases. In germline, CDR1 is SGHVS, CDR2 FQNEAQ. This CDR3 region has 16 residues. Trimming cost V 1 base and J 2 bases, with 12 bases left between them. CDR3 bases: TGTGCCAGCAGCTTAGAGGTGGGGGGGCCCTACAATGAGCAGTTCTTC. It translates to CASSLEVGGPYNEQFF.

The CDR3 nucleotides are TGTGCCAGCAGCTATCTCACTAGCTACGAAACGGGTCCCGGGGAGCTGTTTTTT. It translates to CASSYLTSYETGPGELFF. The genes are TRBV7-6 and TRBJ2-2; TRBD2 might be the D (6 bases). The CDR3 is 18 amino acids. Germline V lookup: CDR1 SGHVS, CDR2 FNYEAQ. V shed 4 bases and J shed 6 bases, with 24 bases lying between them. The variable domain in full, completed from reference TRBV7-6 and TRBJ2-2, reads GAGVSQSPRYKVTKRGQDVALRCDPISGHVSLYWYRQALGQGPEFLTYFNYEAQQDKSGLPNDRFSAERPEGSISTLTIQRTEQRDSAMYRCASSYLTSYETGPGELFFGEGSRLTVL.

The gene calls are TRBV20-1 and TRBJ2-5; a possible D gene is TRBD2 (5 bases). The CDR3 has 11 amino acids. The V end lost 6 bases, the J end lost 11 bases, and 16 bases lay between the germline ends. The germline gives CDR1 DFQATT, CDR2 SNEGSKA (reference sequence). The CDR3 loop is CSAWAAGEQYF. CDR3 nucleotides: TGCAGTGCGTGGGCCGCCGGGGAGCAGTACTTC.